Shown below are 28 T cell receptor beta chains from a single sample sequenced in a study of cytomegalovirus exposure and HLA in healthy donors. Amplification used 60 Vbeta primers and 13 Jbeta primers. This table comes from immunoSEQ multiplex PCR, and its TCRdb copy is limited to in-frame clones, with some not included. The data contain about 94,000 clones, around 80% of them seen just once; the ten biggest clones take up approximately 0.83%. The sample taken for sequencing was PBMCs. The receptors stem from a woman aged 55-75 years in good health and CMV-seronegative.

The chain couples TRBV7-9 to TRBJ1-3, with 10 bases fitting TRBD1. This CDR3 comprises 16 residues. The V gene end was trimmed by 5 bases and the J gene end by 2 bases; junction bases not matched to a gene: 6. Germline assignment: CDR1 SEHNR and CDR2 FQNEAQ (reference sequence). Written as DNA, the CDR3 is TGTGCCAGCAGCCTCCGAGACAGGGGGCCTGGAAACACCATATATTTT. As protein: CASSLRDRGPGNTIYF.

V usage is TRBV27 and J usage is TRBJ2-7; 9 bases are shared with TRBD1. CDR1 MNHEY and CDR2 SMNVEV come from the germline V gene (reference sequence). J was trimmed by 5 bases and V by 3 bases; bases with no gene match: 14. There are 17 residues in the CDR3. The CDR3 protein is CASSFSNRGQGRHEQYF. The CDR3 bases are TGTGCCAGCAGTTTTTCTAACAGGGGACAGGGCCGCCACGAGCAGTACTTC.

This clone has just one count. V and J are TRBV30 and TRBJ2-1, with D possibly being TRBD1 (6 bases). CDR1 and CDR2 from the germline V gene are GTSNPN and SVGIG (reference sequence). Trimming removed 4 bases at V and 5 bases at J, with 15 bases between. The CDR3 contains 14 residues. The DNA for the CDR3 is TGTGCCTGGATTGGTACAGGGATAGACAATGAGCAGTTCTTC. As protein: CAWIGTGIDNEQFF. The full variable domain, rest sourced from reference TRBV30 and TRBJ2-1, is SQTIHQWPATLVQPVGSPLSLECTVEGTSNPNLYWYRQAAGRGLQLLFYSVGIGQISSEVPQNLSASRPQDRQFILSSKKLLLSDSGFYLCAWIGTGIDNEQFFGPGTRLTVL.

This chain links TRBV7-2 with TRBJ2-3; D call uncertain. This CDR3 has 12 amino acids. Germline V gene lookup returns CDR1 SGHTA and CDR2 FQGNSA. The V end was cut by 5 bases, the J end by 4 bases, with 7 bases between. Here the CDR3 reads CASSARSDTQYF. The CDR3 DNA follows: TGTGCCAGCAGCGCACGGTCAGATACGCAGTATTTT.

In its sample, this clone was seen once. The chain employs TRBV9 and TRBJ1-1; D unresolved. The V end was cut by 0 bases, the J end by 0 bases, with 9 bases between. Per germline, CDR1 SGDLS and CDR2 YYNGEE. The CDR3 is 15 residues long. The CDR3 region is CASSVDAGMNTEAFF. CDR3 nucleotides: TGTGCCAGCAGCGTAGATGCGGGGATGAACACTGAAGCTTTCTTT. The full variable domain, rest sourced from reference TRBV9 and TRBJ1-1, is DSGVTQTPKHLITATGQRVTLRCSPRSGDLSVYWYQQSLDQGLQFLIQYYNGEERAKGNILERFSAQQFPDLHSELNLSSLELGDSALYFCASSVDAGMNTEAFFGQGTRLTVV.

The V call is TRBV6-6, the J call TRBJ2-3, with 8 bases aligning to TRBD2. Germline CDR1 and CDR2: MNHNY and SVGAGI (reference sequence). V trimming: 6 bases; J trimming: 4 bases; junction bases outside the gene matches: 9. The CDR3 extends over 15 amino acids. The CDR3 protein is CASSYHSGKADTQYF. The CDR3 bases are TGTGCCAGCAGCTACCATAGCGGGAAGGCAGATACGCAGTATTTT.

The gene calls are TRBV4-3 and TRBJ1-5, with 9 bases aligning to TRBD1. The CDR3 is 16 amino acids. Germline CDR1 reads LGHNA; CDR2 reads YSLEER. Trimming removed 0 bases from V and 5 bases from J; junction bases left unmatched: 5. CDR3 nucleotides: TGCGCCAGCAGCCAAGAGGTGGGACAGGGTTATCAGCCCCAGCATTTT. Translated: CASSQEVGQGYQPQHF.

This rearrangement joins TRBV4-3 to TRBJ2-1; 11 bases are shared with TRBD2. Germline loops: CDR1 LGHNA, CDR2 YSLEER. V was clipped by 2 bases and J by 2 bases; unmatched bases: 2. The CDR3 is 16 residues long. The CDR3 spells CASSQTLAGAYNEQFF. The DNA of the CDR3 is TGCGCCAGCAGCCAAACACTAGCGGGAGCCTACAATGAGCAGTTCTTC.

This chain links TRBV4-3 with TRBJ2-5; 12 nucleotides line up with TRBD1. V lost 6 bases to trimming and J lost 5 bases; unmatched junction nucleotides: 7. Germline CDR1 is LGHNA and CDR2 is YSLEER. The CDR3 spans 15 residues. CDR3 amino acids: CASSPGQGAFETQYF. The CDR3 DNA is TGCGCCAGCAGTCCGGGACAGGGGGCGTTCGAGACCCAGTACTTC.

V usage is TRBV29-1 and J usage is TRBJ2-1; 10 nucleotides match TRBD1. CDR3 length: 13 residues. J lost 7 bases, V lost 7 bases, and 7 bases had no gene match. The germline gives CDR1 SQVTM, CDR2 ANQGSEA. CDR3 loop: CSAPGQGRNEQFF. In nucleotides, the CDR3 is TGCAGCGCGCCGGGACAGGGGAGGAATGAGCAGTTCTTC.

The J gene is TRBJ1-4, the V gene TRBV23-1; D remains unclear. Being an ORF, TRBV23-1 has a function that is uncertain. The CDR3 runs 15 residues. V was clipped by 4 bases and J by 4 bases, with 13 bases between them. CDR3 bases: TGCGCCAGCAGTCGTCCAGTCCTTTTTAATGAAAAACTGTTTTTT. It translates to CASSRPVLFNEKLFF.

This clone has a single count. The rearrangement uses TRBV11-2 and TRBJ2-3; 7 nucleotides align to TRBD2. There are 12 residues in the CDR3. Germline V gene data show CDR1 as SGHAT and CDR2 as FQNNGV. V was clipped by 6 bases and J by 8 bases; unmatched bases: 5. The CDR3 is CASRGPGGTQYF. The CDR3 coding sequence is TGTGCCAGCAGGGGACCGGGAGGTACGCAGTATTTT.

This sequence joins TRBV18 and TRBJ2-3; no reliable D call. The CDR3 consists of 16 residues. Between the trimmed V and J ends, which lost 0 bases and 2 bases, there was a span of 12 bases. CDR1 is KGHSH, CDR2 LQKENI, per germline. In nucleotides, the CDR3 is TGTGCCAGCTCACCACCGACCACAGACATCACAGATACGCAGTATTTT. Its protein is CASSPPTTDITDTQYF.

As DNA, the CDR3 is TGTGCCAGCAGCTTGGGGACAGGCCTTTCCTACGAGCAGTACTTC. Protein product: CASSLGTGLSYEQYF. The gene calls are TRBV5-6 and TRBJ2-7; 7 bases align to TRBD1. CDR3 length equals 15 residues. The V segment lost 0 bases and the J segment 1 base; nucleotides outside the gene matches: 4. Germline V gene sequence: CDR1 SGHDT, CDR2 YYEEEE.

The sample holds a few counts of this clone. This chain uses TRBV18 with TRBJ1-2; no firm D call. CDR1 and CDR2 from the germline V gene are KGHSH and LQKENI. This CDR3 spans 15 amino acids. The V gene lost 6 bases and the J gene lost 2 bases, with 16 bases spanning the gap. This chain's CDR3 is CASSRGRTENYGYTF. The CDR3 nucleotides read TGTGCCAGCTCGCGAGGTCGGACTGAAAACTATGGCTACACCTTC.

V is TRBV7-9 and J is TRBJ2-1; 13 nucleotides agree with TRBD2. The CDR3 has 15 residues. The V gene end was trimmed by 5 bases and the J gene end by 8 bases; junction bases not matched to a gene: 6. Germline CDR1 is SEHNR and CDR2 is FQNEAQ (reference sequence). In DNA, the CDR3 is TGTGCCAGCAGCCCAGCAGGGACTAGCGGGGATGAGCAGTTCTTC. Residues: CASSPAGTSGDEQFF.

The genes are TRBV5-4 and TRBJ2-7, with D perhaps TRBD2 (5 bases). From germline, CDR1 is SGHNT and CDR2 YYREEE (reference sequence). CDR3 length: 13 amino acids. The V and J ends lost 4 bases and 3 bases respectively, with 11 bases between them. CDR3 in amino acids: CASSHGEGYEQYF. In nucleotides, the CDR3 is TGTGCCAGCAGCCATGGTGAGGGCTACGAGCAGTACTTC.

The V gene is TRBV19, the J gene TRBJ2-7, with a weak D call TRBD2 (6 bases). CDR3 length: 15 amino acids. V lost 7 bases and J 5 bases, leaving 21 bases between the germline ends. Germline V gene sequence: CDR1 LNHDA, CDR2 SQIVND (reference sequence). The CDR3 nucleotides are TGTGCCAGTACCCGACTCGGGGGAGGTCTGGACGAGCAGTACTTC. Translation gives CASTRLGGGLDEQYF.

Written as DNA, the CDR3 is TGTGCCAGCAGCTTGCAGACGAGGGAGCAGTACTTC. Translation: CASSLQTREQYF. The rearrangement links TRBV5-6 to TRBJ2-7; D not resolved. CDR1 SGHDT and CDR2 YYEEEE come from the germline V gene. The CDR3 consists of 12 residues. Between the trimmed V and J ends, which lost 1 base and 7 bases, there was a span of 9 bases.

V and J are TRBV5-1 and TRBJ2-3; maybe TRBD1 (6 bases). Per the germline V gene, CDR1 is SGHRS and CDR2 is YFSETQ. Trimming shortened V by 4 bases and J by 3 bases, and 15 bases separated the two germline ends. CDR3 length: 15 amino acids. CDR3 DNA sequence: TGCGCCAGCAGCCAACAGGGTGGTTATACAGATACGCAGTATTTT. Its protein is CASSQQGGYTDTQYF.

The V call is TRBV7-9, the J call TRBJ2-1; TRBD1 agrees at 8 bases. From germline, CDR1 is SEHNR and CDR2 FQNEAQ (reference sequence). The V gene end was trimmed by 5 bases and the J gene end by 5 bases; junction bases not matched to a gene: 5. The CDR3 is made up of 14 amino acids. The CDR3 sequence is CASSRTGLNNEQFF. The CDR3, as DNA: TGTGCCAGCAGCCGGACAGGGCTGAACAATGAGCAGTTCTTC.

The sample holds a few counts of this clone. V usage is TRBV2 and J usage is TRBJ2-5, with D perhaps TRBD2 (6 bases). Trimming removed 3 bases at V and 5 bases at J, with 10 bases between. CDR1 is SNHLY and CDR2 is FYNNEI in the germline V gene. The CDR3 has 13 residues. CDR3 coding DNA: TGTGCCAGCAGTGAGGCCCGGGGGGAGACCCAGTACTTC. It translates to CASSEARGETQYF.

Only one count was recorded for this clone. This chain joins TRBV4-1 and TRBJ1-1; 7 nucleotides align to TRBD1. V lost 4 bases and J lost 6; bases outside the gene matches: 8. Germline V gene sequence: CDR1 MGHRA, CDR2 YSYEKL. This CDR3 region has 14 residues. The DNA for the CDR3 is TGCGCCAGCAGCCTTTCTCAGGGGGAGGCTGAAGCTTTCTTT. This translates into CASSLSQGEAEAFF.

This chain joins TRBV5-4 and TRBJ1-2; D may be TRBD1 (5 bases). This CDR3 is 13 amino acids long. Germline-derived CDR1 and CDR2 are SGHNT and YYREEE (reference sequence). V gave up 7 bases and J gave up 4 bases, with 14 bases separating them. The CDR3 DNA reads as TGTGCCAGCGGACTAGACAGCAGCTATGGCTACACCTTC. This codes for CASGLDSSYGYTF.

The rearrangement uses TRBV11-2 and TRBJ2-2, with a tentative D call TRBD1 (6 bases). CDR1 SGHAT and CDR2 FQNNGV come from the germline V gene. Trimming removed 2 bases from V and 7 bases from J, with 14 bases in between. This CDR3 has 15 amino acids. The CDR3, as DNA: TGTGCCAGCAGCTTATCAGGGGTCGGTGACGGGGAGCTGTTTTTT. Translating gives CASSLSGVGDGELFF.

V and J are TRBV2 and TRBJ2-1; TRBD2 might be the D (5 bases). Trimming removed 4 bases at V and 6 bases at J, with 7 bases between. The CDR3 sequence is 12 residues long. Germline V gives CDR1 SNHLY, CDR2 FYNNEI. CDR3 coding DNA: TGTGCCAGCAGTGGGGCGGGCAATGAGCAGTTCTTC. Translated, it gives CASSGAGNEQFF.

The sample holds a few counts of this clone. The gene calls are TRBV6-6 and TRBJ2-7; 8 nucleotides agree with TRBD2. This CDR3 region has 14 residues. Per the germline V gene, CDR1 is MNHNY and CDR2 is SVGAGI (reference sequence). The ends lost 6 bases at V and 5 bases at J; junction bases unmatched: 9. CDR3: CASRTGGSVDEQYF. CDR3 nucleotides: TGTGCCAGCAGAACGGGAGGGAGTGTAGACGAGCAGTACTTC.

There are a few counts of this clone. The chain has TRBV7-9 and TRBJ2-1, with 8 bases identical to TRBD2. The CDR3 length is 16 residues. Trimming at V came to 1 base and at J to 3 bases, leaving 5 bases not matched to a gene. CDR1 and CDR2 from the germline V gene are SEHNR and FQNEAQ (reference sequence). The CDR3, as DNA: TGTGCCAGCAGCTTAGTGCCGGGGGGGATCTACAATGAGCAGTTCTTC. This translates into CASSLVPGGIYNEQFF.